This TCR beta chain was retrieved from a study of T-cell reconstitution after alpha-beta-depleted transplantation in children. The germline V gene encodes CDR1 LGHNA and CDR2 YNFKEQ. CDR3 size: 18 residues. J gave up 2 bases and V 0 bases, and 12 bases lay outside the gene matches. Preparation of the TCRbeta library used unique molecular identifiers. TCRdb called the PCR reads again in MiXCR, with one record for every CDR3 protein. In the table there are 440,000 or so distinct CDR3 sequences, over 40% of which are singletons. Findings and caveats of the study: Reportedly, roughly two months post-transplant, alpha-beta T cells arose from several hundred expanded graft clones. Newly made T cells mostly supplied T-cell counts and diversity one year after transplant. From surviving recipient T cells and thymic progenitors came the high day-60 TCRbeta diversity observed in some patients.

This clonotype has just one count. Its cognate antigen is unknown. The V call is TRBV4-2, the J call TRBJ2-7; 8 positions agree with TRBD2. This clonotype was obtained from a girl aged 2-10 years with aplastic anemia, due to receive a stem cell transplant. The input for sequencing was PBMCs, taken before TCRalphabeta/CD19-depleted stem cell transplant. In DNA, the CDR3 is TGTGCCAGCAGCCAAGACTGGCTATCGAGCGGGGGTACCTACGAGCAGTACTTC. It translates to CASSQDWLSSGGTYEQYF.